This TCR beta chain was recovered during a study of response to subunit inactivated influenza vaccine. TCRdb analysed the RT-PCR reads with MiXCR anew, one entry per CDR3 protein. The repertoire holds 200,000 to 250,000 distinct CDR3 sequences, with 12% as singletons. The V and J ends lost 4 bases and 2 bases respectively, with 12 bases between them. The CDR3 totals 15 residues. Germline lookup yields CDR1 SGHTA and CDR2 FQGNSA. This clonotype appeared a few times. This chain uses TRBV7-2 with TRBJ1-5; tentatively, D is TRBD1 (5 bases). The input for sequencing was non-naive T cells sorted from PBMCs, taken 14 to 15 days before vaccination. The sequence was collected from a man aged 50-60 years who received an inactivated influenza vaccine. The CDR3 spells CASSSDIGRNQPQHF. The CDR3 DNA follows: TGTGCCAGCAGCTCGGACATAGGGCGCAATCAGCCCCAGCATTTT.